One sample yielded the 25 T cell receptor beta chains listed below, sequenced in a study of T cell repertoires in cytomegalovirus infection. TCRdb re-derived calls from the reads in MiXCR, one entry per CDR3 protein. In the table there are fewer than 200,000 distinct CDR3 sequences, about 22% of which are singletons. Their target antigens are unknown. Sample: CD8+ T cells from cultured PBMCs, taken from culture after CMV antigen stimulation. The receptor set was obtained from a human donor in good health (CMV status not recorded). Some clones in this sample may be carry-over from other donors' samples.

This clonotype came up a few times. V is TRBV28 and J is TRBJ2-1; no clear D. Trimming left V 2 bases short and J 12 bases short, with 14 bases between. This CDR3 is 13 amino acids long. Germline values: CDR1 MDHEN, CDR2 SYDVKM. The CDR3 nucleotides read TGTGCCAGCAGTTTAGGAATAGAGGTGGGGCAGTTCTTC. Translating it yields CASSLGIEVGQFF.

For the CDR3, the DNA is TGTGCCAGCAGCTTAGGCAGGGAGGGCAATTCACCCCTCCACTTT. Amino acid sequence: CASSLGREGNSPLHF. V and J are TRBV7-2 and TRBJ1-6; TRBD1 is a possible D gene (5 bases). Trimming stripped 1 base from V and 7 bases from J, with 11 bases between. This CDR3 comprises 15 residues. CDR1 and CDR2 (germline): SGHTA, FQGNSA. Based on the CDR3 plus reference TRBV7-2 and TRBJ1-6, the full variable domain is GAGVSQSPSNKVTEKGKDVELRCDPISGHTALYWYRQSLGQGLEFLIYFQGNSAPDKSGLPSDRFSAERTGGSVSTLTIQRTQQEDSAVYLCASSLGREGNSPLHFGNGTRLTVT.

The chain links TRBV7-2 to TRBJ2-7, with a weak D call TRBD1 (6 bases). V lost 0 bases to trimming and J lost 3 bases, with 9 bases between them. This CDR3 region has 14 residues. Germline CDR1 reads SGHTA; CDR2 reads FQGNSA. CDR3 sequence: CASSLAPGVYEQYF. CDR3 DNA sequence: TGTGCCAGCAGCTTAGCGCCAGGGGTCTACGAGCAGTACTTC.

The chain carries TRBV7-2 and TRBJ2-2; D may be TRBD1 (6 bases). Germline values: CDR1 SGHTA, CDR2 FQGNSA. Deletions cut 4 bases from V and 0 bases from J, with 15 bases between. This CDR3 comprises 17 residues. CDR3 protein: CASSSPRNRANTGELFF. The DNA for the CDR3 is TGTGCCAGCAGCTCCCCCCGCAACAGGGCGAACACCGGGGAGCTGTTTTTT.

This clonotype was picked up a small number of times. The chain combines TRBV7-2 with TRBJ1-1; D is ambiguous. The CDR3 runs 15 residues. In germline, CDR1 is SGHTA, CDR2 FQGNSA. V lost 1 base and J lost 3, with 12 bases in between. DNA for the CDR3: TGTGCCAGCAGCTTAGTTACACTCTCGGACACTGAAGCTTTCTTT. Translating it yields CASSLVTLSDTEAFF.

V usage is TRBV28 and J usage is TRBJ2-7; 8 nucleotides match TRBD1. Germline CDR1 and CDR2: MDHEN and SYDVKM. The CDR3 consists of 15 residues. After removal of 1 base from V and 2 bases from J, the junction contained 4 bases not matched to a gene. DNA for the CDR3: TGTGCCAGCAGTTTATTTCCAGGGGGCCCCTACGAGCAGTACTTC. Encoded protein: CASSLFPGGPYEQYF.

This chain uses TRBV27 with TRBJ2-1; D is ambiguous. This CDR3 contains 15 residues. The germline V gene has CDR1 MNHEY and CDR2 SMNVEV (reference sequence). V was trimmed by 6 bases and J by 2 bases, leaving 14 bases between them. The chain's CDR3 is CASSLLKAAYNEQFF. The CDR3 coding sequence is TGTGCCAGCAGCCTCCTTAAGGCAGCCTACAATGAGCAGTTCTTC.

This clonotype showed up just a few times. The CDR3 DNA follows: TGTGCCAGCAGCTCTAGCGGAACCCCCTACGAGCAGTACTTC. Translation gives CASSSSGTPYEQYF. J is TRBJ2-7 and V is TRBV7-6; TRBD2 matches at 7 bases. This CDR3 has 14 amino acids. Germline V lookup: CDR1 SGHVS, CDR2 FNYEAQ. V shed 4 bases and J 2 bases; nucleotides not matched to a gene: 5.

J is TRBJ2-2 and V is TRBV4-1; D remains ambiguous. Germline V lookup: CDR1 MGHRA, CDR2 YSYEKL. Trimming removed 1 base at V and 0 bases at J, with 3 bases between. CDR3 size: 14 residues. CDR3 in amino acids: CASSQVTNTGELFF. CDR3 nucleotide sequence: TGCGCCAGCAGCCAAGTGACGAACACCGGGGAGCTGTTTTTT.

At least ten counts were recorded for this clonotype. Mismatch with germline at one junction end may stem from a read error. The chain recombines TRBV7-8 with TRBJ1-6, with D unresolved. Germline CDR1 reads SGHVS; CDR2 reads FQNEAQ. The length of the CDR3 is 15 residues. The CDR3 here is CASSLAGMKNSPLHF. In DNA form, the CDR3 reads TGTGCCAGCAGCCTAGCTGGCATGAAAAATTCACCCCTCCACTTT.

This clonotype was picked up a small number of times. The genes are TRBV12-3 or TRBV12-4 and TRBJ2-7; 9 nucleotides match TRBD1. The CDR3 spans 14 residues. V lost 5 bases and J lost 3; bases outside the gene matches: 5. CDR3 bases: TGTGCCAGCAGTGCGACAGGGGGGGACTACGAGCAGTACTTC. Amino acids: CASSATGGDYEQYF.

The chain joins TRBV5-4 to TRBJ2-7, with D possibly being TRBD1 (6 bases). The V gene's germline CDR1 is SGHNT and CDR2 YYREEE (reference sequence). The CDR3 is 14 residues long. The V gene lost 3 bases and the J gene lost 4 bases, with 14 bases spanning the gap. CDR3: CASSSSRDIYEQYF. The CDR3 nucleotides read TGTGCCAGCAGCTCGTCCCGGGACATTTACGAGCAGTACTTC.

Concerning this clonotype: Germline is not matched at one junction end, which may reflect a read error. The chain uses TRBV5-3 and TRBJ2-1; D is unclear. TRBV5-3 is an open reading frame, and its role is uncertain. The CDR3 is 15 residues long. The CDR3 loop reads CASSFIPPGLNEQFF. CDR3 sequence (DNA): TGTGCCAGCAGCTTCATTCCACCCGGTCTCAATGAGCAGTTCTTC.

The chain has TRBV6-6 and TRBJ1-5; TRBD1 might be the D (6 bases). From germline, CDR1 is MNHNY and CDR2 SVGAGI (reference sequence). The CDR3 covers 17 residues. Trimming pared 0 bases from V and 2 bases from J, leaving 14 bases between. The CDR3 loop is CASSYSGGRGRNQPQHF. CDR3 nucleotide sequence: TGTGCCAGCAGTTACTCGGGAGGCAGGGGTCGCAATCAGCCCCAGCATTTT.

The V and J genes are TRBV7-9 and TRBJ1-1, with D uncertain. CDR3 length equals 14 residues. CDR1 and CDR2 (germline): SEHNR, FQNEAQ (reference sequence). The V end lost 7 bases, the J end lost 3 bases, and 15 bases lay between the germline ends. The CDR3 nucleotides are TGTGCCAGCACCCCTAGTGCCCCGGACACTGAAGCTTTCTTT. The encoded protein is CASTPSAPDTEAFF.

The chain joins TRBV7-8 to TRBJ2-3, with 7 bases lining up with TRBD2. In germline, CDR1 is SGHVS, CDR2 FQNEAQ. CDR3 length equals 15 residues. The trim removed 3 bases at V and 2 bases at J, leaving 5 bases unmatched. The chain's CDR3 is CASSFQRGYTDTQYF. The CDR3 nucleotides read TGTGCCAGCAGCTTCCAGCGGGGATACACAGATACGCAGTATTTT.

J is TRBJ2-7 and V is TRBV7-2; the D is unclear. The germline V gene has CDR1 SGHTA and CDR2 FQGNSA. CDR3 length: 15 residues. V lost 1 base and J lost 3, with 13 bases in between. The chain's CDR3 is CASSLVRAFDYEQYF. The CDR3 DNA follows: TGTGCCAGCAGCTTAGTAAGGGCCTTTGACTACGAGCAGTACTTC. Complete variable domain (other parts from reference TRBV7-2 and TRBJ2-7): GAGVSQSPSNKVTEKGKDVELRCDPISGHTALYWYRQSLGQGLEFLIYFQGNSAPDKSGLPSDRFSAERTGGSVSTLTIQRTQQEDSAVYLCASSLVRAFDYEQYFGPGTRLTVT.

This clonotype was seen only a few times. This chain joins TRBV7-9 and TRBJ1-1; D not resolved. With 1 base removed from V and 5 bases from J, the gap between germline ends came to 14 bases. CDR3 length: 15 amino acids. The germline CDR1 and CDR2 sequences are SEHNR and FQNEAQ (reference sequence). DNA of the CDR3: TGTGCCAGCAGCTTAGAGTCCGGCGTTTGGACTGAAGCTTTCTTT. Translation gives CASSLESGVWTEAFF.

This clonotype was observed a few times. The chain combines TRBV7-9 with TRBJ1-2; 7 nucleotides line up with TRBD1. Germline-derived CDR1 and CDR2 are SEHNR and FQNEAQ (reference sequence). V shed 4 bases, J shed 3 bases, and the junction held 5 bases outside the gene matches. The CDR3 extends over 14 amino acids. The CDR3 loop is CASSYRQGDYGYTF. CDR3 in DNA: TGTGCCAGCAGCTACCGACAGGGAGACTATGGCTACACCTTC.

This rearrangement joins TRBV7-3 to TRBJ1-1; weak D call: TRBD1 (5 bases). CDR3 length equals 11 residues. Trimming took off 7 bases at V and 10 bases at J, with 13 bases between the two ends. CDR1 SGHTA and CDR2 FQGTGA come from the germline V gene. The CDR3 here is CASIGTEGAFF. The CDR3 DNA is TGTGCCAGCATCGGGACGGAGGGAGCTTTCTTT.

This clonotype showed up just a few times. The gene calls are TRBV7-2 and TRBJ2-3; 9 bases map to TRBD1. There are 15 residues in the CDR3. V trimming: 1 base; J trimming: 4 bases; junction bases outside the gene matches: 3. In germline, CDR1 is SGHTA, CDR2 FQGNSA. The CDR3 nucleotides read TGTGCCAGCAGCTTAGGGGACAGGGTCTCAGATACGCAGTATTTT. Its protein is CASSLGDRVSDTQYF.

There are a few counts of this clonotype. This chain connects TRBV12-5 to TRBJ1-3, with TRBD1 identical over 10 bases. There are 14 residues in the CDR3. CDR1 is LGHNT, CDR2 FRNRAP, per germline. V trimming: 6 bases; J trimming: 8 bases; junction bases outside the gene matches: 7. The CDR3 is CASGTGGVGDTIYF. CDR3 in DNA: TGTGCTAGTGGGACAGGGGGCGTCGGAGACACCATATATTTT. Complete variable domain (other parts from reference TRBV12-5 and TRBJ1-3): DARVTQTPRHKVTEMGQEVTMRCQPILGHNTVFWYRQTMMQGLELLAYFRNRAPLDDSGMPKDRFSAEMPDATLATLKIQPSEPRDSAVYFCASGTGGVGDTIYFGEGSWLTVV.

The chain uses TRBV6-6 and TRBJ2-7; D is unresolved. With 4 bases removed from V and 3 bases from J, the gap between germline ends came to 16 bases. Germline lookup yields CDR1 MNHNY and CDR2 SVGAGI (reference sequence). The CDR3 extends over 15 amino acids. CDR3 protein: CASSFRVPSYYEQYF. In DNA, the CDR3 is TGTGCCAGCAGTTTCCGGGTCCCAAGCTACTACGAGCAGTACTTC.

This clonotype was seen more than once but under ten times. The V call is TRBV2, the J call TRBJ2-2; the D is unclear. The V gene's germline CDR1 is SNHLY and CDR2 FYNNEI. Deletions cut 5 bases from V and 2 bases from J, with 6 bases between. CDR3 length: 13 residues. CDR3 sequence reads: CASSRPNTGELFF. In nucleotides, the CDR3 is TGTGCCAGCAGTCGACCTAACACCGGGGAGCTGTTTTTT.

This clonotype was recorded a few times. This sequence joins TRBV11-2 and TRBJ2-7; D unresolved. Trimming removed 0 bases at V and 2 bases at J, with 8 bases between. Germline V gene sequence: CDR1 SGHAT, CDR2 FQNNGV. This CDR3 region has 14 residues. The CDR3 DNA reads TGTGCCAGCAGCTTAGACGACGGCGCCTACGAGCAGTACTTC. It encodes CASSLDDGAYEQYF.